These 22 T cell receptor beta chains came from one sample sequenced in a study of T-cell reconstitution after alpha-beta-depleted transplantation in children. TCRbeta library preparation incorporated unique molecular identifiers. Each CDR3 protein is one row after TCRdb ran MiXCR on the PCR reads. This table has 60,000 or so distinct CDR3 sequences, roughly 46% appearing once. The sequenced sample was PBMCs, mostly from graft donor cells, obtained 360 days after TCRalphabeta/CD19-depleted stem cell transplant. The receptors here all came from a male patient between 10 and 17 years old who had a stem cell transplant for acute lymphoblastic leukemia, so the T cells may come from the graft donor.

V and J are TRBV12-3 or TRBV12-4 and TRBJ2-7; 11 positions match TRBD1. V trimming: 5 bases; J trimming: 0 bases; junction bases outside the gene matches: 3. The CDR3 runs 15 residues. The DNA of the CDR3 is TGTGCCAGCAGTCGGACAGGGGGCGACTCCTACGAGCAGTACTTC. Amino acids: CASSRTGGDSYEQYF.

This clonotype was seen more than once but under ten times. This rearrangement joins TRBV12-3 or TRBV12-4 to TRBJ1-4; tentative D call: TRBD1 (5 bases). Deletions cut 10 bases from V and 5 bases from J, with 11 bases between. The CDR3 contains 12 residues. The CDR3 DNA reads as TGTGCCACCTCGGGGGAGAATGAAAAACTGTTTTTT. It encodes CATSGENEKLFF.

This chain uses TRBV7-9 with TRBJ2-2; 8 nucleotides line up with TRBD1. The length of the CDR3 is 15 residues. The ends lost 10 bases at V and 3 bases at J; junction bases unmatched: 10. Germline V gives CDR1 SEHNR, CDR2 FQNEAQ (reference sequence). In DNA form, the CDR3 reads TGTGCCACCCCGGGACAGGAGGGGTACACCGGGGAGCTGTTTTTT. It yields the protein CATPGQEGYTGELFF.

The chain links TRBV12-3 or TRBV12-4 to TRBJ2-2; 9 nucleotides match TRBD2. The V segment lost 6 bases and the J segment 3 bases; nucleotides outside the gene matches: 5. CDR3 length: 15 amino acids. CDR3 DNA: TGTGCCAGCAGAGATAGCGGGGGACACACCGGGGAGCTGTTTTTT. Its translation: CASRDSGGHTGELFF.

DNA of the CDR3: TGTGCCAGCAGTGACCCGAGGTGGATTTATAGCAATCAGCCCCAGCATTTT. Translated: CASSDPRWIYSNQPQHF. The chain uses TRBV12-3 or TRBV12-4 and TRBJ1-5, with no clear D. V was pared by 5 bases and J by 0 bases, with 17 bases between. The CDR3 length is 17 residues.

The chain uses TRBV28 and TRBJ2-3; unclear D gene. The germline V gene has CDR1 MDHEN and CDR2 SYDVKM. V was shortened by 1 base and J by 2 bases, with 7 bases between the two germline ends. The CDR3 length is 14 residues. CDR3 DNA sequence: TGTGCCAGCAGTTTATCGCCTAACACAGATACGCAGTATTTT. Residues: CASSLSPNTDTQYF. Full variable domain (missing parts from reference TRBV28 and TRBJ2-3): DVKVTQSSRYLVKRTGEKVFLECVQDMDHENMFWYRQDPGLGLRLIYFSYDVKMKEKGDIPEGYSVSREKKERFSLILESASTNQTSMYLCASSLSPNTDTQYFGPGTRLTVL.

This clonotype was observed a handful of times. The chain employs TRBV27 and TRBJ2-5; no clear D gene. This CDR3 region has 11 residues. V lost 5 bases and J 3 bases, leaving 4 bases between the germline ends. Germline CDR1 reads MNHEY; CDR2 reads SMNVEV (reference sequence). Here the CDR3 reads CASSTEETQYF. CDR3 nucleotide sequence: TGTGCCAGCAGTACTGAAGAGACCCAGTACTTC.

Only a few counts were recorded for this clonotype. The chain has TRBV27 and TRBJ2-2; no reliable D call. V lost 6 bases and J lost 0, with 5 bases in between. This CDR3 is 13 amino acids long. From germline, CDR1 is MNHEY and CDR2 SMNVEV (reference sequence). The CDR3 nucleotides are TGTGCCAGCAGCAAACCGAACACCGGGGAGCTGTTTTTT. It yields the protein CASSKPNTGELFF.

The V gene is TRBV27, the J gene TRBJ2-2; tentatively, D is TRBD2 (6 bases). This CDR3 is 14 amino acids long. Germline CDR1 MNHEY, CDR2 SMNVEV (reference sequence). Trimming cost V 3 bases and J 8 bases, with 13 bases left between them. The CDR3 DNA reads as TGTGCCAGCAGTTTTTGGAGGGAAAGAGGGGAGCTGTTTTTT. Protein sequence: CASSFWRERGELFF.

The chain couples TRBV18 to TRBJ1-1; a possible D gene is TRBD1 (6 bases). V shed 3 bases and J shed 3 bases, with 14 bases lying between them. The V gene's germline CDR1 is KGHSH and CDR2 LQKENI. This CDR3 spans 15 amino acids. The CDR3 spells CASSPRGQSYTEAFF. CDR3 nucleotides: TGTGCCAGCTCACCGCGGGGACAATCCTACACTGAAGCTTTCTTT.

The chain uses TRBV5-1 and TRBJ2-1, with D tentatively TRBD2 (6 bases). CDR3 length: 17 amino acids. V shed 2 bases and J shed 0 bases, with 15 bases lying between them. Germline CDR1 reads SGHRS; CDR2 reads YFSETQ. Here the CDR3 DNA reads TGCGCCAGCAGCTTTACCGGGGGACCGAGCTCCTACAATGAGCAGTTCTTC. Amino acid sequence: CASSFTGGPSSYNEQFF.

In its sample, this clonotype was seen a few times. CDR3 in DNA: TGTGCCAGCAGCTTATGGGAGAGAGTTGCAGCCATTGCAACTAATGAAAAACTGTTTTTT. Protein product: CASSLWERVAAIATNEKLFF. The gene calls are TRBV7-8 and TRBJ1-4; D call uncertain. Trimming removed 2 bases at V and 0 bases at J, with 22 bases between. CDR3 length equals 20 residues. Per germline, CDR1 SGHVS and CDR2 FQNEAQ.

This chain links TRBV7-9 with TRBJ2-7; the D is unclear. This CDR3 has 15 amino acids. Germline-derived CDR1 and CDR2 are SEHNR and FQNEAQ (reference sequence). Between the trimmed V and J ends, which lost 1 base and 2 bases, there was a span of 12 bases. The CDR3 region is CASSLVGQAAYEQYF. The DNA for the CDR3 is TGTGCCAGCAGCTTAGTCGGCCAGGCGGCCTACGAGCAGTACTTC.

This clonotype was counted between two and nine times. This sequence joins TRBV12-5 and TRBJ1-1; D not resolved. Deletions cut 7 bases from V and 0 bases from J, with 3 bases between. CDR3 length: 11 amino acids. Germline values: CDR1 LGHNT, CDR2 FRNRAP. CDR3 residues: CASAVNTEAFF. The DNA for the CDR3 is TGTGCTAGTGCAGTGAACACTGAAGCTTTCTTT. Full variable domain (remainder filled in from reference TRBV12-5 and TRBJ1-1): DARVTQTPRHKVTEMGQEVTMRCQPILGHNTVFWYRQTMMQGLELLAYFRNRAPLDDSGMPKDRFSAEMPDATLATLKIQPSEPRDSAVYFCASAVNTEAFFGQGTRLTVV.

The chain uses TRBV15 and TRBJ2-5; TRBD2 matches at 9 bases. CDR1 LNHNV and CDR2 YYDKDF come from the germline V gene (reference sequence). V shed 5 bases, J shed 1 base, and the junction held 8 bases outside the gene matches. This CDR3 comprises 16 residues. CDR3 loop: CATSRRPTSGQETQYF. The CDR3 nucleotides are TGTGCCACCAGCCGCCGACCGACTAGCGGCCAAGAGACCCAGTACTTC.

This clonotype was counted once. The chain couples TRBV7-2 to TRBJ2-7; TRBD2 aligns across 7 bases. V was clipped by 1 base and J by 1 base; unmatched bases: 7. This CDR3 has 16 amino acids. CDR1 is SGHTA and CDR2 is FQGNSA in the germline V gene. CDR3 nucleotide sequence: TGTGCCAGCAGCTTAGGTGGGCGGGGGACTTCCTACGAGCAGTACTTC. It encodes CASSLGGRGTSYEQYF.

The rearrangement joins TRBV7-8 to TRBJ2-2, with 7 bases lining up with TRBD1. V lost 1 base to trimming and J lost 5 bases; unmatched junction nucleotides: 13. In germline, CDR1 is SGHVS, CDR2 FQNEAQ. This CDR3 is 18 amino acids long. The CDR3 DNA reads as TGTGCCAGCAGCTTAGTGCCACAGGGGTCGGAGCGAACCGGGGAGCTGTTTTTT. Protein sequence: CASSLVPQGSERTGELFF.

There are a few counts of this clonotype. This sequence joins TRBV6-5 and TRBJ2-7, with a possible D match to TRBD2 (5 bases). The CDR3 is made up of 16 amino acids. Between the trimmed V and J ends, which lost 0 bases and 2 bases, there was a span of 14 bases. The V gene's germline CDR1 is MNHEY and CDR2 SVGAGI. The DNA of the CDR3 is TGTGCCAGCAGTTACTCGCTTTCTAGCTTAACCTACGAGCAGTACTTC. Translating gives CASSYSLSSLTYEQYF.

The V gene is TRBV12-3 or TRBV12-4, the J gene TRBJ2-1; TRBD2 matches 9 bases. This CDR3 spans 15 amino acids. V shed 6 bases, J shed 4 bases, and the junction held 7 bases outside the gene matches. The CDR3 reads CASSPTSGFYNEQFF. The CDR3 nucleotides are TGTGCCAGCAGCCCTACTAGCGGGTTTTACAATGAGCAGTTCTTC.

This clonotype was seen once. The chain joins TRBV9 to TRBJ2-5, with 16 bases that match TRBD2. Germline trimming cut 3 bases from V and 9 bases from J; bases unmatched to any gene: 2. The CDR3 length is 14 residues. Germline V gene data show CDR1 as SGDLS and CDR2 as YYNGEE. The CDR3, as DNA: TGTGCCAGCAGCGCCGGGACTAGCGGGAGGGCCCAGTACTTC. Protein: CASSAGTSGRAQYF.

The J gene is TRBJ1-6, the V gene TRBV7-9; no clear D. CDR1 is SEHNR, CDR2 FQNEAQ, per germline (reference sequence). V shed 5 bases and J shed 6 bases, with 8 bases lying between them. The CDR3 has 13 residues. The CDR3 here is CASSPSSNSPLHF. The CDR3 nucleotides read TGTGCCAGCAGCCCCTCAAGTAATTCACCCCTCCACTTT.

The genes are TRBV12-3 or TRBV12-4 and TRBJ2-7, with D tentatively TRBD1 or TRBD2 (5 bases each). Trimming left V 8 bases short and J 5 bases short, with 19 bases between. CDR3 length: 14 amino acids. CDR3 loop: CASGPRGLPNEQYF. DNA for the CDR3: TGTGCCAGCGGACCTCGGGGCTTACCCAACGAGCAGTACTTC.